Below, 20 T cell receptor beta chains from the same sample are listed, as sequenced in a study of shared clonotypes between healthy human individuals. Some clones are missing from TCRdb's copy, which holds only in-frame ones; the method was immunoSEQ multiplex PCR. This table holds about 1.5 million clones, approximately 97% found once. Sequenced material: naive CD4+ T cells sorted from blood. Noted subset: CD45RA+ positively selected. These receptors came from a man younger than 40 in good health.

The CDR3 coding sequence is TGCGCCAGCAGCCGATTAGCGGGAGTAAACAATGAGCAGTTCTTC. Its translation is CASSRLAGVNNEQFF. The chain recombines TRBV5-1 with TRBJ2-1, with 9 bases fitting TRBD2. Germline lookup yields CDR1 SGHRS and CDR2 YFSETQ. V lost 4 bases and J lost 5; bases outside the gene matches: 7. This CDR3 comprises 15 residues.

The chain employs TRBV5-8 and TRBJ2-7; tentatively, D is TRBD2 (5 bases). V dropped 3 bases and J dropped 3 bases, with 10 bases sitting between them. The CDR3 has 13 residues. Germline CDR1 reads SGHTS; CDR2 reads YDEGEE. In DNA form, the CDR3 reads TGTGCCAGCAGCTACGGACTCCTCTACGAGCAGTACTTC. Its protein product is CASSYGLLYEQYF.

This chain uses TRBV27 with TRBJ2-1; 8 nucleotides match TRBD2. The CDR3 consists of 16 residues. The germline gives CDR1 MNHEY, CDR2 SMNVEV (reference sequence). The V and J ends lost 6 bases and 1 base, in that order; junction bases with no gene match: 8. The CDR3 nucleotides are TGTGCCAGCAGCACCCGAGGACTAGCATCCTACAATGAGCAGTTCTTC. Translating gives CASSTRGLASYNEQFF.

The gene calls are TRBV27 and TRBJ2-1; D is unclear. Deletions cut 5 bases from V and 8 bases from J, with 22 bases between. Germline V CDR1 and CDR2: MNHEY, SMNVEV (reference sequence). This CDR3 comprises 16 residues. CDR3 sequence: CASSPTPLPPQDEQFF. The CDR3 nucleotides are TGTGCCAGCAGTCCTACCCCTCTCCCTCCTCAAGATGAGCAGTTCTTC.

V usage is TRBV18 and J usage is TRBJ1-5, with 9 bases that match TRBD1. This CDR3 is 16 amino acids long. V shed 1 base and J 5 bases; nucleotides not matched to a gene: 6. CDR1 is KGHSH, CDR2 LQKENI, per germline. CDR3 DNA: TGTGCCAGCTCACCACTTACAGGGGGCGGCGATCAGCCCCAGCATTTT. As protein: CASSPLTGGGDQPQHF.

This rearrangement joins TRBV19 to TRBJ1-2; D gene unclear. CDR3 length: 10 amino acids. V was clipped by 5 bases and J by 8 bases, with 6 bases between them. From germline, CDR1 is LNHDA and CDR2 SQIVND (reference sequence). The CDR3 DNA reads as TGTGCCAGTAGTGGACGGGGCTACACCTTC. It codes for CASSGRGYTF.

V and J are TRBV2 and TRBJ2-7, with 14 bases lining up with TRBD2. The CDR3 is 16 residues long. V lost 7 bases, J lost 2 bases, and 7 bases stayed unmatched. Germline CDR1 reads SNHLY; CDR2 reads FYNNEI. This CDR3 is CASNEQGLAGAYEQYF. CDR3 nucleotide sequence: TGTGCCAGCAACGAGCAGGGACTAGCGGGAGCCTACGAGCAGTACTTC.

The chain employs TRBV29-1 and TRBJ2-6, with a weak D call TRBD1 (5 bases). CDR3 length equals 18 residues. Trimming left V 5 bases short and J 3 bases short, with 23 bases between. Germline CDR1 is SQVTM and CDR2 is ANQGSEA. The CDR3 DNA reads TGCAGCGTTTCTCCGGACAATCGAAGGGGTCTTGGGGCCAACGTCCTGACTTTC. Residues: CSVSPDNRRGLGANVLTF.

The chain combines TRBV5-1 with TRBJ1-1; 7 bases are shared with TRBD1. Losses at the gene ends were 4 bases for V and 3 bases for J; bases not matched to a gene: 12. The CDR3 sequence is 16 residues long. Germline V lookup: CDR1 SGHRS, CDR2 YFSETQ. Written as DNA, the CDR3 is TGCGCCAGCAGCACCTCGGACAGGAGATCCTACACTGAAGCTTTCTTT. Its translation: CASSTSDRRSYTEAFF.

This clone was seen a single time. The CDR3 DNA follows: TGCGCCAGCAGCTTCAAGAGTAGGGATTACGAGCAGTACTTC. Its translation is CASSFKSRDYEQYF. V usage is TRBV4-1 and J usage is TRBJ2-7; D ambiguous. Germline loops: CDR1 MGHRA, CDR2 YSYEKL. The V gene lost 5 bases and the J gene lost 4 bases, with 15 bases spanning the gap. The CDR3 contains 14 residues.

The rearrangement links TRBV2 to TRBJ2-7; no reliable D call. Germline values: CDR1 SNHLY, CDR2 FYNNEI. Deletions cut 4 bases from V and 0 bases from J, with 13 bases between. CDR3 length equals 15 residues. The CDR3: CASSGVGASSYEQYF. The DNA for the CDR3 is TGTGCCAGCAGTGGCGTGGGCGCGAGCTCCTACGAGCAGTACTTC.

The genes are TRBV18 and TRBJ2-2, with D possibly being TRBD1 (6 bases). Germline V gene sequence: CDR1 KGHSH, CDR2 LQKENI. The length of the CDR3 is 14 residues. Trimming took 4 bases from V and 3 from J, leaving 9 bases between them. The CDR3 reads CASSRAGDTGELFF. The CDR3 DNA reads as TGTGCCAGCTCACGGGCAGGGGACACCGGGGAGCTGTTTTTT. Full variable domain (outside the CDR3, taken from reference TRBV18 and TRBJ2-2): NAGVMQNPRHLVRRRGQEARLRCSPMKGHSHVYWYRQLPEEGLKFMVYLQKENIIDESGMPKERFSAEFPKEGPSILRIQQVVRGDSAAYFCASSRAGDTGELFFGEGSRLTVL.

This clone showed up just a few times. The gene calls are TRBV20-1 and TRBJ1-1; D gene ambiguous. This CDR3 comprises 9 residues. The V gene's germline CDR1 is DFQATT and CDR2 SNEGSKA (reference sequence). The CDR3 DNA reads TGCAGACCAAGGACGACAGCTTTCTTT. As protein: CRPRTTAFF.

The CDR3 is CASSFGLAGGHSTDTQYF. The CDR3 region has the DNA TGTGCCAGCAGCTTCGGACTAGCGGGAGGGCACAGCACAGATACGCAGTATTTT. The chain recombines TRBV11-3 with TRBJ2-3; 15 positions match TRBD2. With 3 bases clipped from V and 0 bases from J, the junction kept 4 bases outside the gene matches. The CDR3 is 18 residues long. Germline CDR1 SGHNT, CDR2 YENEEA.

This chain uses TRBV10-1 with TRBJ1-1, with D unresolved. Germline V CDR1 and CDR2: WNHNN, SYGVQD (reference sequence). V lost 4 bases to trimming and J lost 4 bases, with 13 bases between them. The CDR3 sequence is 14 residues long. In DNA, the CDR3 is TGCGCCAGCAGTGTCACCGGGGAGGCCACTGAAGCTTTCTTT. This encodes CASSVTGEATEAFF.

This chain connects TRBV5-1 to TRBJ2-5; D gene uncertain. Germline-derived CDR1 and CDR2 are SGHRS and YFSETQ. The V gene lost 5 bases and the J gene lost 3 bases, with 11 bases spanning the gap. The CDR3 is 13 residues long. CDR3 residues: CASRWVPEETQYF. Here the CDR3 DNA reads TGCGCCAGCAGGTGGGTCCCGGAAGAGACCCAGTACTTC. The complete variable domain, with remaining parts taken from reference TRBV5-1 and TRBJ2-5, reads KAGVTQTPRYLIKTRGQQVTLSCSPISGHRSVSWYQQTPGQGLQFLFEYFSETQRNKGNFPGRFSGRQFSNSRSEMNVSTLELGDSALYLCASRWVPEETQYFGPGTRLLVL.

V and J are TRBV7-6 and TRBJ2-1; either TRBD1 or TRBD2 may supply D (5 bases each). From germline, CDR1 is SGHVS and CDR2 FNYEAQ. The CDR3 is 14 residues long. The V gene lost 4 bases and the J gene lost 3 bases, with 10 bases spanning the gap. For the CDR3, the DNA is TGTGCCAGCAGCTCGGGGCTCCTCTACAATGAGCAGTTCTTC. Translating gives CASSSGLLYNEQFF.

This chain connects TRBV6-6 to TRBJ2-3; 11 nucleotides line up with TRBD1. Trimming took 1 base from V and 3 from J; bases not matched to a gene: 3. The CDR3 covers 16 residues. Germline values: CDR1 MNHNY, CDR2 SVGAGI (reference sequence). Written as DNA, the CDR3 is TGTGCCAGCAGTTACTGGACAGGGGGCAGGACAGATACGCAGTATTTT. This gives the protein CASSYWTGGRTDTQYF.

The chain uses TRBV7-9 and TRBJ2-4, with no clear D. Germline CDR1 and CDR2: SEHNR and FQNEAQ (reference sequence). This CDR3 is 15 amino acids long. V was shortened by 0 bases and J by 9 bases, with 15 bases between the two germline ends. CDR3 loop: CASSLAGSYYAIQYF. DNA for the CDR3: TGTGCCAGCAGCTTAGCGGGGTCCTACTACGCCATTCAGTACTTC.

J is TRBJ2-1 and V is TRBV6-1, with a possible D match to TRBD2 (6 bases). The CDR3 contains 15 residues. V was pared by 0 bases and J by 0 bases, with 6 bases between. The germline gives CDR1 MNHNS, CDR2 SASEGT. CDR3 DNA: TGTGCCAGCAGTGAAGCGGGAGGCTCCTACAATGAGCAGTTCTTC. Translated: CASSEAGGSYNEQFF.